Below are 9 T cell receptor beta chains sequenced from a single sample in a study of cytomegalovirus exposure and HLA in healthy donors. Vbeta (60) and Jbeta (13) primers were used in the PCR. Sequencing used immunoSEQ multiplex PCR; TCRdb keeps in-frame clones, though not all of them. The sample consists of approximately 160,000 clones, under 70% of them appearing once. Sequences were obtained from PBMCs. The receptors originated from a young woman in good health and CMV-seropositive.

The chain uses TRBV5-1 and TRBJ1-5, with D unclear. The V end lost 1 base, the J end lost 0 bases, and 8 bases lay between the germline ends. This CDR3 is built from 15 residues. CDR1 is SGHRS, CDR2 YFSETQ, per germline. The CDR3 DNA is TGCGCCAGCAGCTTGACAGACCCTAGCAATCAGCCCCAGCATTTT. Its protein is CASSLTDPSNQPQHF. The full variable domain, with the rest looked up from reference TRBV5-1 and TRBJ1-5, is KAGVTQTPRYLIKTRGQQVTLSCSPISGHRSVSWYQQTPGQGLQFLFEYFSETQRNKGNFPGRFSGRQFSNSRSEMNVSTLELGDSALYLCASSLTDPSNQPQHFGDGTRLSIL.

The chain couples TRBV7-2 to TRBJ2-5; maybe TRBD2 (6 bases). Germline values: CDR1 SGHTA, CDR2 FQGNSA. Trimming removed 3 bases from V and 1 base from J, with 9 bases in between. This CDR3 has 14 residues. CDR3 amino acids: CASSFRRGQETQYF. The CDR3 nucleotides are TGTGCCAGCAGCTTCCGGCGGGGCCAAGAGACCCAGTACTTC.

This chain uses TRBV13 with TRBJ2-7, with unresolved D. In germline, CDR1 is PRHDT, CDR2 FYEKMQ (reference sequence). This CDR3 spans 12 amino acids. V lost 5 bases, J lost 4 bases, and 9 bases lay in between. CDR3 in DNA: TGTGCCAGCAGCCTTTCCACTTACGAGCAGTACTTC. Translating it yields CASSLSTYEQYF.

This clone has just one count. This sequence joins TRBV9 and TRBJ2-7; D is unclear. V dropped 3 bases and J dropped 7 bases, with 14 bases sitting between them. Germline CDR1 SGDLS, CDR2 YYNGEE. This CDR3 region has 13 residues. CDR3 coding DNA: TGTGCCAGCAGCGGTATTGGGCGTGATGAGCAGTACTTC. Protein sequence: CASSGIGRDEQYF. The whole variable domain, remainder taken from reference TRBV9 and TRBJ2-7, is DSGVTQTPKHLITATGQRVTLRCSPRSGDLSVYWYQQSLDQGLQFLIQYYNGEERAKGNILERFSAQQFPDLHSELNLSSLELGDSALYFCASSGIGRDEQYFGPGTRLTVT.

This clone came up a few times. The chain has TRBV9 and TRBJ2-1, with 9 positions matching TRBD2. Trimming cost V 0 bases and J 5 bases; bases outside gene matches: 6. The CDR3 runs to 16 residues. The germline gives CDR1 SGDLS, CDR2 YYNGEE. CDR3 nucleotide sequence: TGTGCCAGCAGCGTAGTTCTAGCGGGAATCGACAATGAGCAGTTCTTC. It encodes CASSVVLAGIDNEQFF.

The chain combines TRBV2 with TRBJ1-2, with 7 bases lining up with TRBD1. Germline CDR1 and CDR2: SNHLY and FYNNEI. Trimming took 1 base from V and 5 from J; bases not matched to a gene: 1. The CDR3 spans 13 residues. CDR3 sequence (DNA): TGTGCCAGCAGTGAAGGGGACAGTTATGGCTACACCTTC. Encoded protein: CASSEGDSYGYTF.

The V gene is TRBV9, the J gene TRBJ2-5, with a possible D match to TRBD2 (7 bases). The J call could be wrong; TRBJ2-7 is a better fit for the DNA end. Germline V gene lookup returns CDR1 SGDLS and CDR2 YYNGEE. The CDR3 sequence is 14 residues long. Here the CDR3 DNA reads TGTGCCAGCAGCGTGAGGGGGGGGTCCTACGAGCAGTACTTC. Amino acids: CASSVRGGSYEQYF.

This clone was seen a handful of times. The J gene is TRBJ1-2, the V gene TRBV29-1, with D unresolved. Trimming shortened V by 0 bases and J by 4 bases, and 9 bases separated the two germline ends. Germline V gene sequence: CDR1 SQVTM, CDR2 ANQGSEA. There are 13 residues in the CDR3. The CDR3 sequence: CSVEDQASYGYTF. The CDR3 coding sequence is TGCAGCGTTGAAGATCAAGCTAGCTATGGCTACACCTTC.

The sample holds a few counts of this clone. The V call is TRBV12-5, the J call TRBJ2-5, with TRBD1 matching over 7 bases. CDR1 is LGHNT and CDR2 is FRNRAP in the germline V gene. This CDR3 has 12 amino acids. The V gene end was trimmed by 5 bases and the J gene end by 5 bases; junction bases not matched to a gene: 2. The CDR3 nucleotides read TGTGCTAGTGGTCCGGACAGGGAGACCCAGTACTTC. Translating gives CASGPDRETQYF.